These T cell receptor beta chains were read from a single sample in a study of blood T cell repertoires in COVID-19. Assay: immunoSEQ multiplex PCR; the TCRdb copy retains only in-frame clones and omits some. The repertoire holds over 150,000 clones, with 80% to 90% as singletons. What was sequenced was peripheral blood. These receptors were obtained from a man aged 18 to 35 who had recovered from COVID-19. CDR3s include the opening cysteine and the closing phenylalanine or tryptophan. A D gene is named only where the DNA matches it firmly. Not every row has a clone size; where given, it reads once, few, many or a size class.

j_call | v_call | clone_size | cdr3_length | d_call | cdr3_nt | cdr3_aa
TRBJ2-1 | TRBV19 | NA | 12 | NA | TGTGCCATCACAGACCGCTGGAATGAGCAGTTCTTC | CAITDRWNEQFF
TRBJ1-1 | TRBV19 | NA | 13 | NA | TGTGCCAGTAGCCAACAGGGTTTGACTGAAGCTTTCTTT | CASSQQGLTEAFF
TRBJ2-2 | TRBV7-8 | few | 18 | TRBD2 | TGTGCCAGCAGCCTGCGAGCCCTAGCGGGGACCGACACCGGGGAGCTGTTTTTT | CASSLRALAGTDTGELFF
TRBJ2-2 | TRBV5-1 | NA | 14 | TRBD2 | TGCGCCAGCATGCCTAGCGGGAACACCGGGGAGCTGTTTTTT | CASMPSGNTGELFF
TRBJ1-1 | TRBV6-2/TRBV6-3 | few | 13 | NA | TGTGCCAGCAGTTACTCCGAGGCAGTTCCAGCTTTCTTT | CASSYSEAVPAFF
TRBJ2-1 | TRBV5-1 | NA | 16 | NA | TGCGCCAGCAGCAAAAGTCGGGAGTCCACCTACAATGAGCAGTTCTTC | CASSKSRESTYNEQFF
TRBJ2-1 | TRBV19 | NA | 15 | TRBD2 | TGTGCCAGTAGTATAGGGGGCGGGAGGGCCTCTGAGCAGTTCTTC | CASSIGGGRASEQFF
TRBJ2-1 | TRBV5-1 | NA | 17 | NA | TGCGCCAGCAGCTTGGGGCTGGCGGTCAGCTCCTACAATGAGCAGTTCTTC | CASSLGLAVSSYNEQFF
TRBJ2-7 | TRBV19 | NA | 15 | TRBD1 | TGTGCCAGTAGTATCCGAGACAGGGGGCCCTACGAGCAGTACTTC | CASSIRDRGPYEQYF
TRBJ2-5 | TRBV28 | NA | 13 | NA | TGTGCCAGCAGTTTAAATTTAATAGAGACCCAGTACTTC | CASSLNLIETQYF
TRBJ2-1 | TRBV9 | NA | 14 | NA | TGTGCCAGCAGCGTAGACGGGAGCTACAATGAGCAGTTCTTC | CASSVDGSYNEQFF
TRBJ2-5 | TRBV3-1/TRBV3-2 | NA | 19 | TRBD2 | TGTGCCAGCAGCCAAGATCCGGGGACTAGCGGGAGTAACAGGGAGACCCAGTACTTC | CASSQDPGTSGSNRETQYF
TRBJ1-6 | TRBV27 | NA | 14 | TRBD1 | TGTGCCAGCAGAACGGGACAGGGTAATTCACCCCTCCACTTT | CASRTGQGNSPLHF
TRBJ2-5 | TRBV19 | NA | 11 | NA | TGTGCCGTGCAAAGCGGAGCGACCCAGTACTTC | CAVQSGATQYF
TRBJ2-1 | TRBV10-3 | NA | 14 | TRBD2 | TGTGCCATCAGGCGGGGACTAGCGGGAGACGAGCAGTTCTTC | CAIRRGLAGDEQFF
TRBJ1-3 | TRBV6-5 | few | 12 | NA | TGTGCCAGCAGTACGGCTGGAAACACCATATATTTT | CASSTAGNTIYF
TRBJ2-5 | TRBV10-3 | NA | 16 | TRBD2 | TGTGCCATCAGTGAGTCGCTAGCGGGAGGTAGTGAGACCCAGTACTTC | CAISESLAGGSETQYF
TRBJ2-5 | TRBV6-5 | NA | 12 | NA | TGTGCCAGCAGTTACTCTCGGGAGACCCAGTACTTC | CASSYSRETQYF
TRBJ2-2 | TRBV3-1/TRBV3-2 | NA | 15 | NA | TGTGCCAGCAGCCAAGAACTGTCGAACACCGGGGAGCTGTTTTTT | CASSQELSNTGELFF
TRBJ2-7 | TRBV28 | NA | 16 | TRBD2 | TGTGCCAGTATCTCGGCTAGCGGGAGGGCCCTCCACGAGCAGTACTTC | CASISASGRALHEQYF
TRBJ1-5 | TRBV28 | NA | 15 | TRBD1 | TGTGCCAGCAGACACCGGGACAGGGGCAATCAGCCCCAGCATTTT | CASRHRDRGNQPQHF
TRBJ2-7 | TRBV24-1 | NA | 14 | TRBD2 | TGTGCCACCGTCGGGGGGGCCTCTACCTACGAGCAGTACTTC | CATVGGASTYEQYF
TRBJ1-1 | TRBV9 | NA | 17 | NA | TGTGCCAGCAGCGGGGGCACGGGGGTCGCCTTGAACACTGAAGCTTTCTTT | CASSGGTGVALNTEAFF
TRBJ2-1 | TRBV7-6 | NA | 18 | TRBD1 | TGTGCCAGCAGCTTAGCAAGCCCCCACAGGGGGCGAAACAATGAGCAGTTCTTC | CASSLASPHRGRNNEQFF
TRBJ2-3 | TRBV5-5 | NA | 13 | TRBD1 | TGTGCCAGCAGCCAGAGGACAGGGGATACGCAGTATTTT | CASSQRTGDTQYF
TRBJ1-2 | TRBV19 | NA | 15 | TRBD1 | TGTGCCAGTACCAAATTGGACAGGGGCGACTATGGCTACACCTTC | CASTKLDRGDYGYTF
TRBJ2-3 | TRBV5-4 | NA | 17 | TRBD2 | TGTGCCAGCAGCTCACAAAAGGGCGGGAGAGGTGTGGATACGCAGTATTTT | CASSSQKGGRGVDTQYF
TRBJ2-1 | TRBV29-1 | NA | 16 | TRBD2 | TGCAGCGTAAGGGGACTAGCGGGAGGGAATGGCGGTGAGCAGTTCTTC | CSVRGLAGGNGGEQFF
TRBJ2-5 | TRBV20-1 | NA | 11 | NA | TGCAGTGCAACCACAGGGCCGACCCAGTACTTC | CSATTGPTQYF
TRBJ1-1 | TRBV10-2 | NA | 16 | NA | TGCGCCAGCAGCCCCGTTGGAGGGCCGATGAACACTGAAGCTTTCTTT | CASSPVGGPMNTEAFF
TRBJ2-5 | TRBV28 | NA | 15 | TRBD1 | TGTGCCAGCAGTTCCGGACAGGGGGCACGGCGGACCCAGTACTTC | CASSSGQGARRTQYF
TRBJ2-1 | TRBV14 | NA | 13 | NA | TGTGCCAGCAGCGCCCGGGGTCCCGGGGAGCAGTTCTTC | CASSARGPGEQFF
TRBJ2-2 | TRBV9 | NA | 15 | TRBD2 | TGTGCCAGCAGCGTAGGCGCGGGAGGGTTCGGGGAGCTGTTTTTT | CASSVGAGGFGELFF
TRBJ2-7 | TRBV6-5 | NA | 15 | NA | TGTGCCAGCATTCAACATCAGGGAAGTACCTACGAGCAGTACTTC | CASIQHQGSTYEQYF
TRBJ2-7 | TRBV5-1 | NA | 16 | TRBD1 | TGCGCCAGCAGCAACCCTACTTGGACAGGGGGCTACGAGCAGTACTTC | CASSNPTWTGGYEQYF
TRBJ2-3 | TRBV18 | NA | 16 | TRBD1 | TGTGCCAGCTCAAAAGCCGGGACAGGGTATGCAGATACGCAGTATTTT | CASSKAGTGYADTQYF
TRBJ2-1 | TRBV10-1 | NA | 13 | TRBD2 | TGCGCCAGCAGCAGCGGGAGCGGGGATGAGCAGTTCTTC | CASSSGSGDEQFF
TRBJ1-6 | TRBV6-2/TRBV6-3 | NA | 15 | NA | TGTGCCAGCAGTTACGGTAGCTCCTATAATTCACCCCTCCACTTT | CASSYGSSYNSPLHF
TRBJ2-6 | TRBV10-3 | NA | 14 | NA | TGTGCCATCAGTCAGGGTGGTGGGGCCAACGTCCTGACTTTC | CAISQGGGANVLTF
TRBJ2-7 | TRBV4-1 | NA | 17 | TRBD2 | TGCGCCAGCAGCCCCTGGGGGACTAGCGGGAGCCCTTACGAGCAGTACTTC | CASSPWGTSGSPYEQYF
TRBJ2-7 | TRBV6-2/TRBV6-3 | NA | 17 | TRBD2 | TGTGCCAGCAGTTACCCCTCGGGGCGGGAGGGCCTGTACGAGCAGTACTTC | CASSYPSGREGLYEQYF
TRBJ2-1 | TRBV5-1 | NA | 15 | TRBD2 | TGCGCCAGCAGCGAAGGGACTAGCGGGAGACGTGAGCAGTTCTTC | CASSEGTSGRREQFF
TRBJ2-2 | TRBV6-2/TRBV6-3 | NA | 15 | NA | TGTGCCAGCAGTTACAGGACCGCGGGGTCCGGGGAGCTGTTTTTT | CASSYRTAGSGELFF
TRBJ2-6 | TRBV27 | once | 14 | NA | TGTGCCAGCCAGGGGCGAGGAGGGGCCAACGTCCTGACTTTC | CASQGRGGANVLTF
TRBJ2-7 | TRBV7-2 | NA | 16 | TRBD2 | TGTGCCAGCAGCCTTCGACTAGCGGGCACACCCTACGAGCAGTACTTC | CASSLRLAGTPYEQYF
TRBJ2-5 | TRBV7-2 | NA | 17 | TRBD1 | TGTGCCAGCACCAACCAAGGACAGGGACGTAGGCAAGAGACCCAGTACTTC | CASTNQGQGRRQETQYF